This T cell receptor (beta chain) was recovered during a study of cytomegalovirus exposure and HLA in healthy donors. General study findings and limits: The presence/absence work took it that sequencing depth was about the same across donors.

PCR amplification relied on 60 Vbeta primers (plus 13 Jbeta primers). The table came from immunoSEQ multiplex PCR; TCRdb's copy has only in-frame clones and leaves some out. The sample includes approximately 70,000 clones, about two thirds of them seen just once. V was cut by 6 bases and J by 1 base, with 3 bases left in between. The CDR3 extends over 12 amino acids. Germline CDR1 WNHNN, CDR2 SYGVQD (reference sequence). In regard to this clone: Its antigen is currently unknown. In the same sample, other DNA sequences code for this CDR3.

This receptor was obtained from a woman aged 45-65 years in good health and CMV-seropositive. The sample was PBMCs. This chain links TRBV10-1 with TRBJ2-2; D is unresolved. This CDR3 reads CASSGNTGELFF. The DNA of the CDR3 is TGCGCCAGCAGCGGGAACACCGGGGAGCTGTTTTTT.